A selection of T cell receptor beta chains follows, all from one sample in a study of blood T cell repertoires in COVID-19. Libraries were prepared by immunoSEQ multiplex PCR; TCRdb keeps only in-frame clonotypes and omits some of them. The table lists more than 65,000 clones, around 89% of them singletons, with 8% to 9.5% in the top ten. Sample: peripheral blood. The receptors were gathered from a man aged 50-60 years with acute or convalescent COVID-19. Each CDR3 is given with its conserved first and last residue. The order of the fields is clone size, V gene, D gene, J gene, CDR3 protein, CDR3 DNA. A D gene is named only where the DNA matches it firmly. Some rows have no size entry. The others give once, few or many, or a class for an expanded clone.

clone size: NA
V gene: TRBV29-1
D gene: NA
J gene: TRBJ1-2
CDR3 protein: CSVVEGAGYTF
CDR3 DNA: TGCAGCGTTGTAGAAGGGGCAGGCTACACCTTC

clone size: once
V gene: TRBV11-2
D gene: TRBD2
J gene: TRBJ2-1
CDR3 protein: CASSSSLLAGGREQFF
CDR3 DNA: TGTGCCAGCAGCTCTTCCCTACTAGCGGGGGGGAGGGAGCAGTTCTTC

clone size: NA
V gene: TRBV18
D gene: NA
J gene: TRBJ1-6
CDR3 protein: CASSPTSGQRGNSPLHF
CDR3 DNA: TGTGCCAGCTCACCCACCTCAGGACAGCGGGGCAATTCACCCCTCCACTTT

clone size: NA
V gene: TRBV19
D gene: TRBD2
J gene: TRBJ2-7
CDR3 protein: CASSTTSGYEQYF
CDR3 DNA: TGTGCCAGTAGTACGACTAGCGGCTACGAGCAGTACTTC

clone size: NA
V gene: TRBV19
D gene: TRBD2
J gene: TRBJ2-2
CDR3 protein: CASSKVGGDPTGELFF
CDR3 DNA: TGTGCCAGTAGTAAAGTCGGGGGGGACCCCACCGGGGAGCTGTTTTTT

clone size: NA
V gene: TRBV30
D gene: NA
J gene: TRBJ1-4
CDR3 protein: CAWSPGAGREKLFF
CDR3 DNA: TGTGCCTGGAGTCCAGGGGCCGGTCGGGAAAAACTGTTTTTT

clone size: NA
V gene: TRBV5-1
D gene: TRBD1
J gene: TRBJ1-2
CDR3 protein: CASSYGQGQGYTF
CDR3 DNA: TGCGCCAGCAGCTATGGACAGGGTCAAGGCTACACCTTC

clone size: NA
V gene: TRBV7-9
D gene: TRBD1
J gene: TRBJ1-1
CDR3 protein: CASAEALGQMNTEAFF
CDR3 DNA: TGTGCCAGTGCAGAAGCGCTGGGACAGATGAACACTGAAGCTTTCTTT

clone size: NA
V gene: TRBV28
D gene: NA
J gene: TRBJ1-1
CDR3 protein: CASSAPGHQNTEAFF
CDR3 DNA: TGTGCCAGCAGTGCCCCGGGACACCAGAACACTGAAGCTTTCTTT

clone size: NA
V gene: TRBV2
D gene: NA
J gene: TRBJ1-1
CDR3 protein: CASSEVRTEAFF
CDR3 DNA: TGTGCCAGCAGTGAAGTCCGGACTGAAGCTTTCTTT

clone size: NA
V gene: TRBV11-1
D gene: TRBD1
J gene: TRBJ1-6
CDR3 protein: CASTGQWDSPLHF
CDR3 DNA: TGTGCCAGCACGGGACAGTGGGATTCACCCCTCCACTTT

clone size: NA
V gene: TRBV5-4
D gene: NA
J gene: TRBJ2-2
CDR3 protein: CASSPSTRELFF
CDR3 DNA: TGTGCCAGCAGCCCCAGTACGAGGGAGCTGTTTTTT

clone size: NA
V gene: TRBV3-1/TRBV3-2
D gene: TRBD1
J gene: TRBJ1-2
CDR3 protein: CASSQSDRGSYGYTF
CDR3 DNA: TGTGCCAGCAGCCAGTCAGACAGGGGGAGCTATGGCTACACCTTC

clone size: NA
V gene: TRBV19
D gene: NA
J gene: TRBJ2-6
CDR3 protein: CASSIEGDGANVLTF
CDR3 DNA: TGTGCCAGTAGTATTGAAGGGGATGGGGCCAACGTCCTGACTTTC

clone size: NA
V gene: TRBV5-6
D gene: TRBD1
J gene: TRBJ1-1
CDR3 protein: CASSVDRATEAFF
CDR3 DNA: TGTGCCAGCAGTGTGGACAGGGCCACTGAAGCTTTCTTT

clone size: NA
V gene: TRBV5-1
D gene: NA
J gene: TRBJ1-6
CDR3 protein: CASSDVTANSPLHF
CDR3 DNA: TGCGCCAGCAGCGACGTGACAGCTAATTCACCCCTCCACTTT

clone size: NA
V gene: TRBV5-5
D gene: TRBD1
J gene: TRBJ1-6
CDR3 protein: CASSSTGLNSPLHF
CDR3 DNA: TGTGCCAGCAGCTCGACAGGGTTGAATTCACCCCTCCACTTT

clone size: NA
V gene: TRBV7-9
D gene: NA
J gene: TRBJ2-5
CDR3 protein: CASSPPGTQQETQYF
CDR3 DNA: TGTGCCAGCAGCCCCCCGGGGACTCAGCAAGAGACCCAGTACTTC

clone size: NA
V gene: TRBV6-1
D gene: NA
J gene: TRBJ1-5
CDR3 protein: CASSPGGNQPQHF
CDR3 DNA: TGTGCCAGCAGCCCGGGGGGGAATCAGCCCCAGCATTTT

clone size: NA
V gene: TRBV20-1
D gene: NA
J gene: TRBJ2-2
CDR3 protein: CSASGGSTGELFF
CDR3 DNA: TGCAGTGCTAGTGGGGGCTCGACTGGGGAGCTGTTTTTT

clone size: NA
V gene: TRBV2
D gene: NA
J gene: TRBJ1-6
CDR3 protein: CASRGLLLPYNSPLHF
CDR3 DNA: TGTGCCAGCCGCGGCCTGTTGCTCCCCTATAATTCACCCCTCCACTTT

clone size: NA
V gene: TRBV2
D gene: NA
J gene: TRBJ1-1
CDR3 protein: CASSESRAIEAFF
CDR3 DNA: TGTGCCAGCAGTGAATCCAGGGCGATTGAAGCTTTCTTT

clone size: once
V gene: TRBV19
D gene: NA
J gene: TRBJ2-2
CDR3 protein: CASSPQGVGELFF
CDR3 DNA: TGTGCCAGTAGTCCTCAGGGCGTCGGGGAGCTGTTTTTT

clone size: NA
V gene: TRBV28
D gene: NA
J gene: TRBJ1-5
CDR3 protein: CASSSPGGAINQPQHF
CDR3 DNA: TGTGCCAGCAGCTCCCCGGGGGGGGCGATCAATCAGCCCCAGCATTTT

clone size: once
V gene: TRBV15
D gene: NA
J gene: TRBJ2-1
CDR3 protein: CATSRDLGGLSEQFF
CDR3 DNA: TGTGCCACCAGCAGAGATCTAGGAGGGTTGAGCGAGCAGTTCTTC

clone size: NA
V gene: TRBV19
D gene: NA
J gene: TRBJ1-1
CDR3 protein: CASSSPDMNTEAFF
CDR3 DNA: TGTGCCAGTAGTAGTCCAGACATGAACACTGAAGCTTTCTTT

clone size: NA
V gene: TRBV27
D gene: TRBD1
J gene: TRBJ1-5
CDR3 protein: CASPCGTASNQPQHF
CDR3 DNA: TGTGCCAGCCCCTGTGGGACAGCTTCGAATCAGCCCCAGCATTTT

clone size: NA
V gene: TRBV6-6
D gene: NA
J gene: TRBJ1-5
CDR3 protein: CAITTGFDQPQHF
CDR3 DNA: TGTGCCATCACTACAGGGTTTGATCAGCCCCAGCATTTT

clone size: NA
V gene: TRBV7-2
D gene: NA
J gene: TRBJ1-2
CDR3 protein: CASSLDASGIYGYTF
CDR3 DNA: TGTGCCAGCAGCTTAGATGCGTCGGGGATCTATGGCTACACCTTC

clone size: few
V gene: TRBV2
D gene: NA
J gene: TRBJ2-1
CDR3 protein: CASSVQGFNEQFF
CDR3 DNA: TGTGCCAGCAGTGTTCAGGGGTTCAATGAGCAGTTCTTC

clone size: NA
V gene: TRBV28
D gene: NA
J gene: TRBJ1-4
CDR3 protein: CASLRGGEKLFF
CDR3 DNA: TGTGCCAGCTTACGCGGGGGTGAAAAACTGTTTTTT

clone size: once
V gene: TRBV6-6
D gene: TRBD2
J gene: TRBJ2-3
CDR3 protein: CASSYPRDYSTDTQYF
CDR3 DNA: TGTGCCAGCAGTTACCCCCGGGACTACAGCACAGATACGCAGTATTTT

clone size: NA
V gene: TRBV6-5
D gene: TRBD1
J gene: TRBJ1-4
CDR3 protein: CASSNFRGIPEKLFF
CDR3 DNA: TGTGCCAGCAGTAACTTCAGGGGGATACCTGAAAAACTGTTTTTT

clone size: NA
V gene: TRBV7-2
D gene: TRBD1
J gene: TRBJ2-7
CDR3 protein: CASSPGQILYEQYF
CDR3 DNA: TGTGCCAGCAGCCCGGGACAGATTCTCTACGAGCAGTACTTC

clone size: NA
V gene: TRBV5-1
D gene: TRBD1
J gene: TRBJ1-2
CDR3 protein: CASSSRQGVSYGYTF
CDR3 DNA: TGCGCCAGCAGCTCGCGACAGGGCGTCTCCTATGGCTACACCTTC

clone size: NA
V gene: TRBV15
D gene: NA
J gene: TRBJ2-5
CDR3 protein: CATSRDPPGVETQYF
CDR3 DNA: TGTGCCACCAGTCGGGACCCACCGGGAGTGGAGACCCAGTACTTC

clone size: NA
V gene: TRBV18
D gene: TRBD2
J gene: TRBJ2-3
CDR3 protein: CASSPPRGTGGTQYF
CDR3 DNA: TGTGCCAGCTCACCTCCGCGGGGGACCGGGGGAACGCAGTATTTT

clone size: NA
V gene: TRBV29-1
D gene: TRBD1
J gene: TRBJ2-5
CDR3 protein: CSFLPGQGAGETQYF
CDR3 DNA: TGCAGCTTCTTACCCGGACAGGGGGCTGGGGAGACCCAGTACTTC

clone size: few
V gene: TRBV29-1
D gene: NA
J gene: TRBJ2-3
CDR3 protein: CSAGAAVDTQYF
CDR3 DNA: TGCAGCGCCGGTGCGGCTGTGGATACGCAGTATTTT

clone size: NA
V gene: TRBV18
D gene: NA
J gene: TRBJ2-5
CDR3 protein: CASSQPTTGRETQYF
CDR3 DNA: TGTGCCAGCTCACAACCAACGACAGGTCGGGAGACCCAGTACTTC

clone size: NA
V gene: TRBV5-6
D gene: NA
J gene: TRBJ2-1
CDR3 protein: CASSFLTVGELNEQFF
CDR3 DNA: TGTGCCAGCAGCTTCTTGACTGTCGGAGAGCTCAATGAGCAGTTCTTC

clone size: NA
V gene: TRBV27
D gene: NA
J gene: TRBJ1-2
CDR3 protein: CASSAGALYGYTF
CDR3 DNA: TGTGCCAGCAGCGCAGGGGCACTATATGGCTACACCTTC

clone size: once
V gene: TRBV12-3/TRBV12-4
D gene: NA
J gene: TRBJ1-4
CDR3 protein: CASSGDLEKLFF
CDR3 DNA: TGTGCCAGCAGCGGGGACTTAGAAAAACTGTTTTTT

clone size: NA
V gene: TRBV3-1/TRBV3-2
D gene: TRBD2
J gene: TRBJ2-3
CDR3 protein: CASSFGTSRTHTQYF
CDR3 DNA: TGTGCCAGCAGCTTTGGGACTAGCAGGACGCATACGCAGTATTTT

clone size: NA
V gene: TRBV6-5
D gene: NA
J gene: TRBJ1-4
CDR3 protein: CASHRDSNEKLFF
CDR3 DNA: TGTGCCAGCCACCGGGATTCTAATGAAAAACTGTTTTTT

clone size: NA
V gene: TRBV3-1/TRBV3-2
D gene: TRBD1
J gene: TRBJ1-4
CDR3 protein: CASSRQGGGEKLFF
CDR3 DNA: TGTGCCAGCAGCCGACAGGGAGGCGGCGAAAAACTGTTTTTT

clone size: NA
V gene: TRBV5-4
D gene: TRBD1
J gene: TRBJ1-3
CDR3 protein: CASSLATGASGNTIYF
CDR3 DNA: TGTGCCAGCAGCTTAGCGACAGGGGCGTCTGGAAACACCATATATTTT

clone size: NA
V gene: TRBV6-5
D gene: NA
J gene: TRBJ1-2
CDR3 protein: CASSYSGRDGYTF
CDR3 DNA: TGTGCCAGCAGTTACTCCGGCCGGGATGGCTACACCTTC

clone size: NA
V gene: TRBV7-9
D gene: TRBD1
J gene: TRBJ1-2
CDR3 protein: CASRPQTGADGYTF
CDR3 DNA: TGTGCCAGCAGACCTCAGACAGGGGCGGATGGCTACACCTTC

clone size: NA
V gene: TRBV3-1/TRBV3-2
D gene: NA
J gene: TRBJ1-2
CDR3 protein: CASSRAGRMSPLGYTF
CDR3 DNA: TGTGCCAGCAGCCGGGCCGGGAGAATGAGCCCTCTTGGCTACACCTTC